Presented here are 28 T cell receptor beta chains from one specimen sequenced in a study of CD8 T cells in Susac syndrome. Reverse transcription of 0.5 to 1 ug RNA was performed with random hexamers. One entry per CDR3 protein results from TCRdb running MiXCR on the immunoSEQ multiplex PCR reads. This sample yields 150,000 to 200,000 distinct CDR3 sequences, of which roughly 94% are seen a single time; 0.075% to 0.095% belongs to the top ten. Sequenced: CD4+ T cells from PBMCs. The origin of the receptors is a human donor with multiple sclerosis.

CDR3 in DNA: TGCAGTGCAGACAGTCCAACAGGGGAGACCCAGTACTTC. Its protein product is CSADSPTGETQYF. The V gene is TRBV20-1, the J gene TRBJ2-5, with D possibly being TRBD1 (6 bases). The CDR3 extends over 13 amino acids. V was trimmed by 6 bases and J by 5 bases, leaving 16 bases between them. Germline lookup yields CDR1 DFQATT and CDR2 SNEGSKA (reference sequence).

V usage is TRBV3-1 and J usage is TRBJ1-1, with D unresolved. CDR3 length: 15 residues. In germline, CDR1 is LGHDT, CDR2 YNNKEL (reference sequence). V dropped 2 bases and J dropped 0 bases, with 10 bases sitting between them. The DNA for the CDR3 is TGTGCCAGCAGCCAATCCAACGTCATGAACACTGAAGCTTTCTTT. Translation: CASSQSNVMNTEAFF.

The V gene is TRBV5-1, the J gene TRBJ1-4; 7 bases are shared with TRBD1. CDR3 length: 16 residues. J gave up 5 bases and V 2 bases, and 9 bases lay outside the gene matches. Looked up from germline, CDR1 is SGHRS and CDR2 is YFSETQ. CDR3 sequence (DNA): TGCGCCAGCAGCTTCGAAGGTGCAGGGGGGAATGAAAAACTGTTTTTT. Its protein is CASSFEGAGGNEKLFF.

This clonotype was seen only a few times. This chain uses TRBV2 with TRBJ1-2; TRBD1 is a possible D gene (5 bases). Between the trimmed V and J ends, which lost 4 bases and 4 bases, there was a span of 7 bases. Germline CDR1 reads SNHLY; CDR2 reads FYNNEI. This CDR3 comprises 12 residues. Here the CDR3 DNA reads TGTGCCAGCAGTGGGGACTCCTATGGCTACACCTTC. As protein: CASSGDSYGYTF.

The chain combines TRBV27 with TRBJ1-4; D perhaps matches TRBD1 (5 bases). The CDR3 runs 13 residues. The V gene's germline CDR1 is MNHEY and CDR2 SMNVEV (reference sequence). V lost 4 bases, J lost 9 bases, and 12 bases lay in between. DNA of the CDR3: TGTGCCAGCAGTTCCCAGGGTGGCCAAAAACTGTTTTTT. Amino acids: CASSSQGGQKLFF.

The V and J genes are TRBV2 and TRBJ2-7, with D possibly being TRBD1 (7 bases). The CDR3 is 14 residues long. Between the trimmed V and J ends, which lost 6 bases and 6 bases, there was a span of 18 bases. The germline V gene has CDR1 SNHLY and CDR2 FYNNEI. The CDR3, as DNA: TGTGCCAGCAGGGCGGGACAGAGGCCCCTCGAGCAGTACTTC. This codes for CASRAGQRPLEQYF. The full variable domain, rest sourced from reference TRBV2 and TRBJ2-7, is EPEVTQTPSHQVTQMGQEVILRCVPISNHLYFYWYRQILGQKVEFLVSFYNNEISEKSEIFDDQFSVERPDGSNFTLKIRSTKLEDSAMYFCASRAGQRPLEQYFGPGTRLTVT.

The chain joins TRBV14 to TRBJ1-4; D is perhaps TRBD1 (5 bases). This CDR3 contains 14 residues. From germline, CDR1 is SGHDN and CDR2 FVKESK. The germline V and J ends were trimmed by 4 bases and 5 bases, with 11 bases remaining between them. The CDR3 DNA sequence: TGTGCCAGCAGCCTCGACAGTAGAAATGAAAAACTGTTTTTT. As protein: CASSLDSRNEKLFF.

The chain employs TRBV30 and TRBJ2-2; 8 bases agree with TRBD2. V lost 2 bases, J lost 6 bases, and 11 bases stayed unmatched. Germline values: CDR1 GTSNPN, CDR2 SVGIG (reference sequence). This CDR3 has 16 amino acids. CDR3 protein: CAWSQGLGSRAGELFF. In nucleotides, the CDR3 is TGTGCCTGGAGTCAGGGACTAGGGTCGCGCGCCGGGGAGCTGTTTTTT.

The chain recombines TRBV7-9 with TRBJ1-1, with 10 bases matching TRBD1. The CDR3 has 14 residues. CDR1 and CDR2 from the germline V gene are SEHNR and FQNEAQ (reference sequence). V shed 5 bases and J 8 bases; nucleotides not matched to a gene: 8. DNA for the CDR3: TGTGCCAGCAGCCCGCGGGACAGGGGAAGGGAAGCTTTCTTT. As protein: CASSPRDRGREAFF.

The chain combines TRBV20-1 with TRBJ1-1; D gene uncertain. The ends were cut back, 2 bases at V and 6 bases at J, with 13 bases in the middle. CDR3 length equals 13 residues. Germline CDR1 DFQATT, CDR2 SNEGSKA (reference sequence). CDR3 residues: CSARSPGLAEAFF. In nucleotides, the CDR3 is TGCAGTGCTAGATCCCCAGGACTGGCTGAAGCTTTCTTT.

This CDR3 is CAWSSSGAGGYNEQFF. As DNA, the CDR3 is TGTGCCTGGAGTTCCTCCGGAGCGGGAGGGTACAATGAGCAGTTCTTC. The rearrangement uses TRBV30 and TRBJ2-1; TRBD2 matches at 10 bases. Germline V gene sequence: CDR1 GTSNPN, CDR2 SVGIG (reference sequence). Losses at the gene ends were 2 bases for V and 4 bases for J; bases not matched to a gene: 8. CDR3 length: 16 residues.

This clonotype occurred a few times. This chain joins TRBV7-9 and TRBJ1-1; D unclear. The CDR3 contains 12 residues. The germline CDR1 and CDR2 sequences are SEHNR and FQNEAQ (reference sequence). V was shortened by 2 bases and J by 3 bases, with 4 bases between the two germline ends. The CDR3: CASSLTDTEAFF. The CDR3, as DNA: TGTGCCAGCAGCTTAACTGACACTGAAGCTTTCTTT. Based on the CDR3 plus reference TRBV7-9 and TRBJ1-1, the full variable domain is DTGVSQNPRHKITKRGQNVTFRCDPISEHNRLYWYRQTLGQGPEFLTYFQNEAQLEKSRLLSDRFSAERPKGSFSTLEIQRTEQGDSAMYLCASSLTDTEAFFGQGTRLTVV.

J is TRBJ1-5 and V is TRBV29-1; D remains unclear. V lost 0 bases and J 7 bases, leaving 10 bases between the germline ends. CDR1 is SQVTM and CDR2 is ANQGSEA in the germline V gene. The CDR3 spans 13 residues. The CDR3: CSVEEGGGQPQHF. Written as DNA, the CDR3 is TGCAGCGTTGAAGAAGGTGGAGGCCAGCCCCAGCATTTT. The entire variable domain, with the rest obtained from reference TRBV29-1 and TRBJ1-5, is as follows: SAVISQKPSRDICQRGTSLTIQCQVDSQVTMMFWYRQQPGQSLTLIATANQGSEATYESGFVIDKFPISRPNLTFSTLTVSNMSPEDSSIYLCSVEEGGGQPQHFGDGTRLSIL.

This clonotype was detected only a few times. The gene calls are TRBV4-2 and TRBJ2-6; no reliable D call. The CDR3 consists of 14 residues. Trimming stripped 2 bases from V and 1 base from J, with 3 bases between. The V gene's germline CDR1 is LGHNA and CDR2 YNFKEQ. CDR3 bases: TGTGCCAGCAGCCAAAGTTCTGGGGCCAACGTCCTGACTTTC. It yields the protein CASSQSSGANVLTF.

V and J are TRBV29-1 and TRBJ1-1; tentative D call: TRBD1 (5 bases). Germline V gives CDR1 SQVTM, CDR2 ANQGSEA. The V and J ends lost 2 bases and 6 bases respectively, with 10 bases between them. This CDR3 region has 12 residues. CDR3: CSVELMGAEAFF. The CDR3 region has the DNA TGCAGCGTTGAACTAATGGGGGCTGAAGCTTTCTTT.

A single count supports this clonotype. The CDR3 loop reads CASTRDRGLNTEAFF. The CDR3 DNA reads TGTGCCAGCACCCGGGACAGGGGGTTGAACACTGAAGCTTTCTTT. The V and J genes are TRBV12-3 or TRBV12-4 and TRBJ1-1; 11 bases agree with TRBD1. There are 15 residues in the CDR3. The ends lost 7 bases at V and 0 bases at J; junction bases unmatched: 4.

The chain joins TRBV13 to TRBJ2-3, with D unresolved. With 0 bases removed from V and 0 bases from J, the gap between germline ends came to 10 bases. Germline V gene sequence: CDR1 PRHDT, CDR2 FYEKMQ (reference sequence). The CDR3 runs to 16 residues. The chain's CDR3 is CASSLGRYASTDTQYF. The CDR3 DNA is TGTGCCAGCAGCTTAGGGCGGTACGCTAGCACAGATACGCAGTATTTT.

The V call is TRBV13, the J call TRBJ2-7; a possible D gene is TRBD1 (5 bases). The germline V gene encodes CDR1 PRHDT and CDR2 FYEKMQ (reference sequence). This CDR3 spans 17 amino acids. Trimming stripped 6 bases from V and 6 bases from J, with 27 bases between. Written as DNA, the CDR3 is TGTGCCAGCAGTCTCAATTTCCCCCAGGGTACCCAGCCCGAGCAGTACTTC. This gives the protein CASSLNFPQGTQPEQYF.

J is TRBJ1-2 and V is TRBV5-4; D is ambiguous. This CDR3 is built from 12 residues. The V gene lost 0 bases and the J gene lost 6 bases, with 6 bases spanning the gap. Germline loops: CDR1 SGHNT, CDR2 YYREEE (reference sequence). CDR3 protein: CASSLDWNGYTF. The CDR3 DNA reads as TGTGCCAGCAGCTTGGACTGGAATGGCTACACCTTC.

This rearrangement joins TRBV27 to TRBJ1-5, with D unclear. The CDR3 is 14 amino acids. With 6 bases removed from V and 6 bases from J, the gap between germline ends came to 15 bases. Germline V gives CDR1 MNHEY, CDR2 SMNVEV (reference sequence). CDR3 sequence reads: CASRRTGPGQPQHF. CDR3 bases: TGTGCCAGCAGGCGGACTGGGCCCGGTCAGCCCCAGCATTTT.

DNA of the CDR3: TGCAGTGCTACTCGTAGCGGGCCCTACAATGAGCAGTTCTTC. Protein: CSATRSGPYNEQFF. J is TRBJ2-1 and V is TRBV20-1; 7 nucleotides agree with TRBD2. The CDR3 covers 14 residues. Germline assignment: CDR1 DFQATT and CDR2 SNEGSKA (reference sequence). Germline trimming cut 4 bases from V and 2 bases from J; bases unmatched to any gene: 5.

The chain recombines TRBV7-9 with TRBJ1-2, with D unclear. The germline CDR1 and CDR2 sequences are SEHNR and FQNEAQ (reference sequence). V was clipped by 3 bases and J by 5 bases, with 7 bases between them. There are 12 residues in the CDR3. The DNA of the CDR3 is TGTGCCAGCAGCTTGGAAGCATATGGCTACACCTTC. Its translation: CASSLEAYGYTF. Drawing the rest from reference TRBV7-9 and TRBJ1-2, the complete variable domain is DTGVSQNPRHKITKRGQNVTFRCDPISEHNRLYWYRQTLGQGPEFLTYFQNEAQLEKSRLLSDRFSAERPKGSFSTLEIQRTEQGDSAMYLCASSLEAYGYTFGSGTRLTVV.

This clonotype has more than one count but fewer than ten. This chain joins TRBV9 and TRBJ2-6; D is unresolved. The V end lost 5 bases, the J end lost 1 base, and 4 bases lay between the germline ends. In germline, CDR1 is SGDLS, CDR2 YYNGEE. This CDR3 region has 13 residues. CDR3 DNA: TGTGCCAGCAGGCCATCTGGGGCCAACGTCCTGACTTTC. Residues: CASRPSGANVLTF. The complete variable domain, with remaining parts taken from reference TRBV9 and TRBJ2-6, reads DSGVTQTPKHLITATGQRVTLRCSPRSGDLSVYWYQQSLDQGLQFLIQYYNGEERAKGNILERFSAQQFPDLHSELNLSSLELGDSALYFCASRPSGANVLTFGAGSRLTVL.

The sample holds a few counts of this clonotype. V is TRBV20-1 and J is TRBJ1-1; D remains ambiguous. V dropped 6 bases and J dropped 1 base, with 6 bases sitting between them. The CDR3 loop spans 11 amino acids. Looked up from germline, CDR1 is DFQATT and CDR2 is SNEGSKA (reference sequence). In DNA, the CDR3 is TGCAGTGCAGAGGAGAACACTGAAGCTTTCTTT. Amino acids: CSAEENTEAFF.

The chain employs TRBV2 and TRBJ2-3; D unclear. The CDR3 consists of 11 residues. CDR1 is SNHLY and CDR2 is FYNNEI in the germline V gene. The V gene lost 4 bases and the J gene lost 7 bases, with 6 bases spanning the gap. The CDR3 DNA sequence: TGTGCCAGCAGTGTCGATTATACGCAGTATTTT. It translates to CASSVDYTQYF.

Turning to this clonotype: An end of the junction differs from the germline gene, which may be a read error. The J gene is TRBJ2-2, the V gene TRBV7-2; D might be TRBD2 (6 bases). This CDR3 has 16 residues. Germline CDR1 reads SGHTA; CDR2 reads FQGNSA. The CDR3 region has the DNA TGTGCCAGCAGCTTTCCCGGGAGCGCGAACACCGGGGAGCTGCTTTTT. Its protein product is CASSFPGSANTGELLF.

The J gene is TRBJ1-5, the V gene TRBV5-1, with unresolved D. The germline V gene encodes CDR1 SGHRS and CDR2 YFSETQ. The CDR3 runs to 15 residues. Trimming took off 3 bases at V and 3 bases at J, with 13 bases between the two ends. The CDR3 DNA is TGCGCCAGCAGCTCCCTACCGGGGATCAATCAGCCCCAGCATTTT. It translates to CASSSLPGINQPQHF.

V gene TRBV24-1 combines with J gene TRBJ1-4; D is uncertain. The germline V gene has CDR1 KGHDR and CDR2 SFDVKD. V was shortened by 4 bases and J by 5 bases, with 13 bases between the two germline ends. CDR3 length: 15 residues. CDR3 sequence: CATSDGRAGNEKLFF. CDR3 nucleotide sequence: TGTGCCACCAGTGACGGAAGGGCTGGGAATGAAAAACTGTTTTTT.